In its sample, the clone carrying this T cell receptor beta chain was seen once. Its target is not known. V shed 2 bases and J 3 bases; nucleotides not matched to a gene: 4. The CDR3 contains 14 residues. Germline-derived CDR1 and CDR2 are SGHNT and YYREEE (reference sequence). The data were produced by immunoSEQ multiplex PCR, yet TCRdb's version contains in-frame clones alone and is incomplete. The repertoire holds some 410,000 clones, with 80% to 95% as singletons. Treatment of the sample: approximately 18 received Ad26.COV2.S at low or high dose, single or two shots; 5 received placebo; per-sample allocation not given. Repertoires come from day 63 after the first vaccine or placebo injection. At a Boston site, the person donating was an adult of 18-55 years. The shot given was an Ad26 vector that makes Wuhan-strain SARS-CoV-2 spike. This sample was included in a study of Ad26.COV2.S vaccination and SARS-CoV-2 variants. General observations from the study: Vaccine and placebo recipients had comparable breadth of non-spike TCRs. Ad26.COV2.S recipients had broader spike-specific TCRs (P = 0.0014).

The sequencing used peripheral blood, collected in a trial of Ad26.COV2.S vaccine versus placebo. This clonotype originated in a person between 18 and 60 years old who received the Ad26.COV2.S COVID-19 vaccine or a placebo. The chain is built from TRBV5-4 and TRBJ2-5; 7 nucleotides line up with TRBD2. The CDR3 sequence: CASSFGGGKETQYF. In DNA form, the CDR3 reads TGTGCCAGCAGCTTTGGCGGGGGAAAAGAGACCCAGTACTTC.